This T cell receptor (beta chain) appears in the sequencing data of a study of graft-versus-host responses after intestinal transplantation. Profiled with immunoSEQ multiplex PCR; TCRdb holds only in-frame clones, not every one. The data show fewer than 120,000 clones, 85% to 95% seen once. Study-wide points: Individuals carrying graft-donor T cell macrochimerism showed high graft-versus-host to host-versus-graft clonal ratios in allografts. Recipient-marrow GvH clones were detected, some having first appeared in ileum or blood.

Concerning this clone: Its antigen is not known.

The source material was unstimulated CD8+ T cells sorted from spleen or lymph node cells, sampled before intestinal transplant. The origin of this receptor is a human donor who received an intestinal transplant.

The CDR3 protein is CASSLFSRDFSYNEQFF. CDR3 nucleotides: TGTGCCAGCAGCTTATTCTCCCGGGACTTCTCCTACAATGAGCAGTTCTTC. The chain combines TRBV7-6 with TRBJ2-1; the D gene is possibly TRBD2 (6 bases). The germline V gene has CDR1 SGHVS and CDR2 FNYEAQ. This CDR3 is 17 amino acids long. With 2 bases removed from V and 0 bases from J, the gap between germline ends came to 14 bases.